Each of the 20 T cell receptor beta chains below was sequenced from the same sample in a study of cytomegalovirus exposure and HLA in healthy donors. The PCR was carried out with 60 Vbeta primers and 13 Jbeta primers. Repertoires were generated with immunoSEQ multiplex PCR, while TCRdb's copy carries only in-frame clones and drops some. This sample has 200,000 to 250,000 clones, with more than 75% found just once. The sample consisted of PBMCs. The receptors were gathered from a woman between 40 and 50 years old in good health and CMV-seropositive.

In the case of this clone: The sample contains more than one DNA sequence encoding this CDR3. The V and J genes are TRBV6-5 and TRBJ1-3; D ambiguous. The V gene's germline CDR1 is MNHEY and CDR2 SVGAGI. The CDR3 consists of 13 residues. V gave up 9 bases and J gave up 1 base, with 10 bases separating them. The CDR3 sequence: CASSRSSGNTIYF. Written as DNA, the CDR3 is TGTGCCAGTTCTAGGTCGTCTGGAAACACCATATATTTT.

The chain is built from TRBV9 and TRBJ2-4; maybe TRBD2 (5 bases). This CDR3 has 10 residues. Trimming shortened V by 7 bases and J by 11 bases, and 10 bases separated the two germline ends. CDR1 is SGDLS, CDR2 YYNGEE, per germline. CDR3 region: CASGGAVQYF. CDR3 nucleotide sequence: TGTGCCAGCGGCGGAGCGGTTCAGTACTTC.

This rearrangement joins TRBV10-3 to TRBJ2-7, with 9 bases that match TRBD1. The length of the CDR3 is 16 residues. V dropped 0 bases and J dropped 5; count of bases not matched to a gene: 8. Germline V gene data show CDR1 as ENHRY and CDR2 as SYGVKD. DNA of the CDR3: TGTGCCATCAGTGAGTCGAGGACAGGGGCAGGGGACGAGCAGTACTTC. Translated, it gives CAISESRTGAGDEQYF.

In its sample, this clone was seen once. The sample has other DNA sequences that encode this CDR3 too. This chain links TRBV7-3 with TRBJ1-1, with unresolved D. The CDR3 has 13 residues. Germline CDR1 and CDR2: SGHTA and FQGTGA. V lost 2 bases and J 2 bases, leaving 6 bases between the germline ends. Written as DNA, the CDR3 is TGTGCCAGCAGCTTACAGGAAAACACTGAAGCTTTCTTT. Translating it yields CASSLQENTEAFF.

The chain has TRBV6-5 and TRBJ1-2; TRBD1 matches at 7 bases. The J segment lost 0 bases and the V segment lost 6 bases, leaving 4 bases of the junction unmatched. CDR1 is MNHEY and CDR2 is SVGAGI in the germline V gene. The CDR3 length is 14 residues. The CDR3 DNA reads as TGTGCCAGCAGGACAGGGTACACTAACTATGGCTACACCTTC. Translated, it gives CASRTGYTNYGYTF.

This clone was seen only once. This chain connects TRBV9 to TRBJ2-1, with 13 bases matching TRBD2. The V segment lost 2 bases and the J segment 7 bases; nucleotides outside the gene matches: 3. The CDR3 totals 15 residues. Looked up from germline, CDR1 is SGDLS and CDR2 is YYNGEE. As DNA, the CDR3 is TGTGCCAGCAGCGTCCGGACTAGCGGGAGTAATGAGCAGTTCTTC. Translated, it gives CASSVRTSGSNEQFF.

This rearrangement joins TRBV19 to TRBJ1-2, with 9 bases fitting TRBD1. Germline loops: CDR1 LNHDA, CDR2 SQIVND (reference sequence). J lost 6 bases, V lost 7 bases, and 12 bases had no gene match. The CDR3 extends over 15 amino acids. Here the CDR3 reads CASNLAGTGPHGYTF. In DNA form, the CDR3 reads TGTGCCAGTAATTTGGCCGGGACAGGGCCCCATGGCTACACCTTC.

The chain couples TRBV11-2 to TRBJ2-7, with 7 bases identical to TRBD1. Germline trimming cut 1 base from V and 7 bases from J; bases unmatched to any gene: 4. This CDR3 is 13 amino acids long. CDR1 and CDR2 from the germline V gene are SGHAT and FQNNGV. Here the CDR3 reads CASSLATGYEQYF. The CDR3 bases are TGTGCCAGCAGCTTAGCGACAGGGTATGAGCAGTACTTC. Full variable domain (missing parts from reference TRBV11-2 and TRBJ2-7): EAGVAQSPRYKIIEKRQSVAFWCNPISGHATLYWYQQILGQGPKLLIQFQNNGVVDDSQLPKDRFSAERLKGVDSTLKIQPAKLEDSAVYLCASSLATGYEQYFGPGTRLTVT.

The chain combines TRBV5-1 with TRBJ1-2; the match to TRBD1 covers 9 bases. The CDR3 totals 13 residues. V shed 3 bases, J shed 6 bases, and the junction held 3 bases outside the gene matches. The germline V gene encodes CDR1 SGHRS and CDR2 YFSETQ. CDR3 DNA: TGCGCCAGCAGCTGGGGACAGGGAGATGGCTACACCTTC. This codes for CASSWGQGDGYTF.

J is TRBJ2-5 and V is TRBV4-2; D is ambiguous. Germline loops: CDR1 LGHNA, CDR2 YNFKEQ. Trimming stripped 3 bases from V and 1 base from J, with 9 bases between. The CDR3 is 14 amino acids. The CDR3 loop reads CASSQSGPQETQYF. In DNA form, the CDR3 reads TGTGCCAGCAGCCAGAGTGGTCCCCAAGAGACCCAGTACTTC.

The V and J genes are TRBV19 and TRBJ1-4; D unresolved. Trimming stripped 3 bases from V and 4 bases from J, with 12 bases between. From germline, CDR1 is LNHDA and CDR2 SQIVND (reference sequence). The CDR3 length is 15 residues. The CDR3 DNA is TGTGCCAGTAGTATCGGCGGGAACTTTAATGAAAAACTGTTTTTT. As protein: CASSIGGNFNEKLFF.

The chain joins TRBV19 to TRBJ2-7; maybe TRBD1 (5 bases). Germline V CDR1 and CDR2: LNHDA, SQIVND (reference sequence). This CDR3 is built from 15 residues. V was clipped by 5 bases and J by 3 bases, with 17 bases between them. As DNA, the CDR3 is TGTGCCAGTAGTCCCCAGGGATTTGACCTCTACGAGCAGTACTTC. It translates to CASSPQGFDLYEQYF.

This CDR3 reads CASSAGTSGTDTQYF. In DNA, the CDR3 is TGCGCCAGCAGTGCCGGGACTAGCGGCACAGATACGCAGTATTTT. The chain is built from TRBV10-1 and TRBJ2-3; 10 bases align to TRBD2. Germline V gives CDR1 WNHNN, CDR2 SYGVQD (reference sequence). With V trimmed by 4 bases and J by 1 base, 2 bases remained unmatched. CDR3 size: 15 residues.

CDR3: CASSYMQGWQPQHF. In nucleotides, the CDR3 is TGTGCCAGCAGTTACATGCAGGGCTGGCAGCCCCAGCATTTT. V and J are TRBV6-6 and TRBJ1-5; D is perhaps TRBD1 (5 bases). Trimming took off 2 bases at V and 7 bases at J, with 12 bases between the two ends. The CDR3 runs 14 residues. CDR1 is MNHNY, CDR2 SVGAGI, per germline (reference sequence).

V and J are TRBV5-4 and TRBJ2-5; TRBD1 aligns across 7 bases. CDR1 and CDR2 (germline): SGHNT, YYREEE (reference sequence). The CDR3 is 16 amino acids. J was trimmed by 4 bases and V by 2 bases; bases with no gene match: 11. CDR3 protein: CASSLDPTGNGETQYF. CDR3 DNA: TGTGCCAGCAGCTTAGACCCGACAGGGAACGGAGAGACCCAGTACTTC.

The chain recombines TRBV5-6 with TRBJ1-1, with TRBD1 matching 12 bases. Germline V lookup: CDR1 SGHDT, CDR2 YYEEEE. The CDR3 extends over 16 amino acids. The V gene end was trimmed by 3 bases and the J gene end by 4 bases; junction bases not matched to a gene: 7. The CDR3 loop is CASSSWDRGRVTEAFF. The CDR3 region has the DNA TGTGCCAGCAGCTCCTGGGACAGGGGGCGAGTCACTGAAGCTTTCTTT.

This clone was seen only a few times. The chain employs TRBV2 and TRBJ1-2; a possible D gene is TRBD1 (5 bases). V dropped 7 bases and J dropped 13 bases, with 25 bases sitting between them. Germline V lookup: CDR1 SNHLY, CDR2 FYNNEI. The CDR3 runs 14 residues. The CDR3 reads CASNEGRTGGRATF. DNA of the CDR3: TGTGCCAGCAACGAGGGCCGGACGGGGGGGAGGGCCACCTTC.

This clone has more than one count but fewer than ten. V and J are TRBV6-5 and TRBJ2-1; TRBD2 might be the D (6 bases). CDR1 and CDR2 from the germline V gene are MNHEY and SVGAGI. The CDR3 runs 14 residues. Deletions cut 8 bases from V and 4 bases from J, with 15 bases between. The CDR3 DNA sequence: TGTGCCAGCTCCGGACTAAAGGGGTACAATGAGCAGTTCTTC. It is translated as CASSGLKGYNEQFF.

V gene TRBV6-1 combines with J gene TRBJ2-3; TRBD1 might be the D (6 bases). The length of the CDR3 is 15 residues. Trimming shortened V by 7 bases and J by 0 bases, and 14 bases separated the two germline ends. CDR1 and CDR2 (germline): MNHNS, SASEGT. CDR3 sequence: CASTLRGPSTDTQYF. The CDR3 DNA follows: TGTGCCAGCACTCTCAGGGGCCCTAGCACAGATACGCAGTATTTT.

The gene calls are TRBV7-3 and TRBJ2-5; D unresolved. This CDR3 has 13 amino acids. The germline gives CDR1 SGHTA, CDR2 FQGTGA. V was shortened by 5 bases and J by 4 bases, with 11 bases between the two germline ends. CDR3 DNA sequence: TGTGCCAGCAGCCTCAACTTCGGAGAGACCCAGTACTTC. It is translated as CASSLNFGETQYF.